This T cell receptor beta chain was identified in a study of shared clonotypes between healthy human individuals. The CDR3 covers 12 residues. CDR1 is SGHVS, CDR2 FNYEAQ, per germline. The V segment lost 11 bases and the J segment 0 bases; nucleotides outside the gene matches: 0. The table came from immunoSEQ multiplex PCR; TCRdb's copy has only in-frame clones and leaves some out. The table has some 2,500,000 clones, under 95% seen once. The sequenced sample was naive CD4+ T cells from PBMCs. Subset of the sample: CD45RA+ positively selected. The TCR was taken from a man aged 18-30 years in good health. Some clones in this sample may be carry-over from other donors' samples. This chain links TRBV7-6 with TRBJ2-1, with 8 bases matching TRBD2. CDR3 in DNA: TGTGCCGCGGGGGGCTCCTACAATGAGCAGTTCTTC. Protein: CAAGGSYNEQFF.